Presented here are 26 T cell receptor beta chains from one specimen sequenced in a study of cytomegalovirus exposure and HLA in healthy donors. Primers included in the PCR were 60 Vbeta and 13 Jbeta primers. Data came from immunoSEQ multiplex PCR; TCRdb stores just in-frame clones and leaves some out. The table has around 200,000 clones, around 80% seen once. Sequenced material: PBMCs. Receptors originate from a man aged 25 to 40 in good health and CMV-seronegative.

This clone was found a few times. The chain employs TRBV25-1 and TRBJ1-1, with D perhaps matching TRBD1 (5 bases). The CDR3 has 15 amino acids. Germline CDR1 is MGHDK and CDR2 is SYGVNS. Trimming took 5 bases from V and 1 from J, leaving 14 bases between them. The CDR3 region has the DNA TGTGCCAGCAGTTTCATAGAAGGGGAGAACACTGAAGCTTTCTTT. The encoded protein is CASSFIEGENTEAFF.

This chain joins TRBV7-9 and TRBJ2-7, with 8 bases identical to TRBD1. Germline CDR1 and CDR2: SEHNR and FQNEAQ (reference sequence). The CDR3 runs to 16 residues. Trimming at V came to 0 bases and at J to 2 bases, leaving 6 bases not matched to a gene. The CDR3 nucleotides read TGTGCCAGCAGCTTAGCACGACAGGGGAATACCTACGAGCAGTACTTC. Its protein is CASSLARQGNTYEQYF.

The rearrangement uses TRBV2 and TRBJ2-7; 7 bases agree with TRBD2. The germline gives CDR1 SNHLY, CDR2 FYNNEI. Trimming cost V 6 bases and J 3 bases; bases outside gene matches: 11. The CDR3 consists of 15 residues. CDR3 sequence reads: CASSPPLAVYYEQYF. CDR3 DNA sequence: TGTGCCAGCAGCCCTCCCCTAGCGGTGTACTACGAGCAGTACTTC.

This clone was observed a handful of times. The chain combines TRBV2 with TRBJ2-5; TRBD2 matches at 9 bases. The CDR3 extends over 15 amino acids. V dropped 4 bases and J dropped 5; count of bases not matched to a gene: 8. Germline V lookup: CDR1 SNHLY, CDR2 FYNNEI. The CDR3 loop reads CASSVGGGDRETQYF. In DNA, the CDR3 is TGTGCCAGCAGTGTCGGCGGGGGGGATCGGGAGACCCAGTACTTC.

The gene calls are TRBV28 and TRBJ2-7, with 9 bases matching TRBD2. The trim removed 4 bases at V and 3 bases at J, leaving 10 bases unmatched. Per germline, CDR1 MDHEN and CDR2 SYDVKM. CDR3 length: 16 amino acids. DNA of the CDR3: TGTGCCAGCAGTTCACGCGGACTAGCGCTACTCTACGAGCAGTACTTC. Its translation is CASSSRGLALLYEQYF.

V is TRBV29-1 and J is TRBJ1-1; unclear D gene. CDR1 SQVTM and CDR2 ANQGSEA come from the germline V gene. With 5 bases removed from V and 5 bases from J, the gap between germline ends came to 15 bases. CDR3 length: 13 amino acids. The CDR3 DNA reads as TGCAGCGTTTTTTACCTCTCGGGAACTGAAGCTTTCTTT. Encoded protein: CSVFYLSGTEAFF.

In its sample, this clone was seen a few times. The CDR3 loop is CASSTGLALTYEQYF. The CDR3 DNA reads as TGTGCCAGCAGCACCGGACTAGCTTTGACCTACGAGCAGTACTTC. The chain employs TRBV9 and TRBJ2-7, with 8 nucleotides matching TRBD2. The CDR3 has 15 amino acids. V shed 4 bases, J shed 2 bases, and the junction held 8 bases outside the gene matches. Germline values: CDR1 SGDLS, CDR2 YYNGEE.

The chain joins TRBV9 to TRBJ2-7, with D tentatively TRBD2 (5 bases). The length of the CDR3 is 15 residues. Deletions cut 0 bases from V and 4 bases from J, with 14 bases between. Germline values: CDR1 SGDLS, CDR2 YYNGEE. The CDR3, as DNA: TGTGCCAGCAGCGTAGAGCCCAGCGGAATTTACGAGCAGTACTTC. Encoded protein: CASSVEPSGIYEQYF.

The chain links TRBV13 to TRBJ2-3; D unclear. The CDR3 sequence is 13 residues long. V lost 8 bases to trimming and J lost 4 bases, with 13 bases between them. Germline CDR1 and CDR2: PRHDT and FYEKMQ (reference sequence). The DNA for the CDR3 is TGTGCCAGCGGGCGTCGGTTTGCAGATACGCAGTATTTT. It encodes CASGRRFADTQYF.

The rearrangement uses TRBV30 and TRBJ1-1, with no clear D. CDR1 is GTSNPN, CDR2 SVGIG, per germline (reference sequence). V was clipped by 0 bases and J by 3 bases, with 5 bases between them. CDR3 size: 12 residues. Here the CDR3 DNA reads TGTGCCTGGAGTGTCTCCCACACTGAAGCTTTCTTT. Its translation: CAWSVSHTEAFF. Filled out from reference TRBV30 and TRBJ1-1, the complete variable domain reads SQTIHQWPATLVQPVGSPLSLECTVEGTSNPNLYWYRQAAGRGLQLLFYSVGIGQISSEVPQNLSASRPQDRQFILSSKKLLLSDSGFYLCAWSVSHTEAFFGQGTRLTVV.

The rearrangement uses TRBV11-2 and TRBJ2-5; D is unresolved. The CDR3 consists of 14 residues. V was pared by 1 base and J by 4 bases, with 10 bases between. CDR1 and CDR2 from the germline V gene are SGHAT and FQNNGV. The CDR3 DNA follows: TGTGCCAGCAGCTTAGGGTACAGACGAGAGACCCAGTACTTC. This gives the protein CASSLGYRRETQYF.

The V and J genes are TRBV6-1 and TRBJ2-3, with D tentatively TRBD1 (7 bases). The CDR3 contains 15 residues. The germline V and J ends were trimmed by 3 bases and 0 bases, with 10 bases remaining between them. Germline CDR1 is MNHNS and CDR2 is SASEGT. In DNA form, the CDR3 reads TGTGCCAGCAGTGAGGAGGGACAGAGCACAGATACGCAGTATTTT. It translates to CASSEEGQSTDTQYF.

The gene calls are TRBV5-4 and TRBJ2-3; 9 positions agree with TRBD2. The CDR3 spans 18 residues. CDR1 is SGHNT and CDR2 is YYREEE in the germline V gene (reference sequence). J gave up 0 bases and V 0 bases, and 8 bases lay outside the gene matches. The DNA for the CDR3 is TGTGCCAGCAGCTTGGAAGGTATAACTAGCGGGAGCACAGATACGCAGTATTTT. As protein: CASSLEGITSGSTDTQYF. The full variable domain, rest sourced from reference TRBV5-4 and TRBJ2-3, is ETGVTQSPTHLIKTRGQQVTLRCSSQSGHNTVSWYQQALGQGPQFIFQYYREEENGRGNFPPRFSGLQFPNYSSELNVNALELDDSALYLCASSLEGITSGSTDTQYFGPGTRLTVL.

The chain combines TRBV2 with TRBJ1-2; 9 positions agree with TRBD1. CDR1 is SNHLY and CDR2 is FYNNEI in the germline V gene. The CDR3 is made up of 14 amino acids. J lost 7 bases, V lost 6 bases, and 9 bases had no gene match. CDR3 nucleotides: TGTGCCAGCAGCCCACCGGGACAGGGCGCTGGCTACACCTTC. Protein: CASSPPGQGAGYTF.

The chain recombines TRBV5-1 with TRBJ2-1; 8 bases match TRBD2. CDR3 length: 15 residues. Trimming removed 7 bases from V and 5 bases from J; junction bases left unmatched: 11. The V gene's germline CDR1 is SGHRS and CDR2 YFSETQ. The CDR3 DNA reads as TGCGCCAGCGGAATACTAGCGGTTCAGGACAATGAGCAGTTCTTC. Translating gives CASGILAVQDNEQFF.

The rearrangement joins TRBV7-8 to TRBJ2-1; D is undetermined. This CDR3 has 13 amino acids. Germline CDR1 SGHVS, CDR2 FQNEAQ. Trimming cost V 3 bases and J 9 bases, with 12 bases left between them. Here the CDR3 reads CASSFSRTIEQFF. The CDR3 coding sequence is TGTGCCAGCAGCTTCTCCCGCACTATTGAGCAGTTCTTC.

V usage is TRBV28 and J usage is TRBJ2-6, with TRBD2 as a possible D gene (6 bases). The CDR3 sequence is 18 residues long. The V gene's germline CDR1 is MDHEN and CDR2 SYDVKM. Deletions cut 5 bases from V and 3 bases from J, with 20 bases between. CDR3 DNA: TGTGCCAGCAGTCTCCTCGGGAGAGGACCGAATGGGGCCAACGTCCTGACTTTC. It yields the protein CASSLLGRGPNGANVLTF.

The V call is TRBV5-1, the J call TRBJ1-2, with D possibly matching TRBD1 (5 bases). The CDR3 runs to 13 residues. Germline V gene sequence: CDR1 SGHRS, CDR2 YFSETQ. Trimming left V 0 bases short and J 3 bases short, with 6 bases between. CDR3 residues: CASSLVGDYGYTF. CDR3 DNA sequence: TGCGCCAGCAGCTTGGTAGGGGACTATGGCTACACCTTC.

The chain has TRBV5-6 and TRBJ2-7; D might be TRBD2 (6 bases). The CDR3 loop spans 12 amino acids. Per germline, CDR1 SGHDT and CDR2 YYEEEE. Trimming cost V 7 bases and J 6 bases, with 14 bases left between them. CDR3 sequence reads: CASLILGGEQYF. CDR3 DNA: TGTGCCAGCCTAATTCTGGGGGGCGAGCAGTACTTC.

This clone was found a few times. V usage is TRBV20-1 and J usage is TRBJ2-3, with D maybe TRBD2 (6 bases). This CDR3 comprises 11 residues. Germline V gene data show CDR1 as DFQATT and CDR2 as SNEGSKA (reference sequence). V was clipped by 7 bases and J by 8 bases, with 13 bases between them. The CDR3 DNA follows: TGCAGTGGGGGAGGTATAGGTACGCAGTATTTT. Its protein product is CSGGGIGTQYF.

The chain is built from TRBV27 and TRBJ2-7; maybe TRBD2 (5 bases). The V gene's germline CDR1 is MNHEY and CDR2 SMNVEV (reference sequence). Trimming pared 3 bases from V and 1 base from J, leaving 13 bases between. The CDR3 totals 15 residues. In nucleotides, the CDR3 is TGTGCCAGCAGTTTTGAGTGGGGAGCGTCCTACGAGCAGTACTTC. Its protein product is CASSFEWGASYEQYF.

V usage is TRBV2 and J usage is TRBJ2-5; 9 positions match TRBD1. The CDR3 sequence is 16 residues long. The J segment lost 4 bases and the V segment lost 1 base, leaving 7 bases of the junction unmatched. Germline CDR1 is SNHLY and CDR2 is FYNNEI. The CDR3 DNA sequence: TGTGCCAGCAGTGAAGGGACAGGGGTAATCGGAGAGACCCAGTACTTC. It codes for CASSEGTGVIGETQYF.

The J gene is TRBJ1-1, the V gene TRBV2; 10 bases agree with TRBD1. Looked up from germline, CDR1 is SNHLY and CDR2 is FYNNEI. The trim removed 8 bases at V and 7 bases at J, leaving 13 bases unmatched. The CDR3 has 15 amino acids. The CDR3 bases are TGTGCCAGCCAGAAATCGACGACAGGGGGCGGTGAAGCTTTCTTT. It specifies CASQKSTTGGGEAFF. Complete variable domain (other parts from reference TRBV2 and TRBJ1-1): EPEVTQTPSHQVTQMGQEVILRCVPISNHLYFYWYRQILGQKVEFLVSFYNNEISEKSEIFDDQFSVERPDGSNFTLKIRSTKLEDSAMYFCASQKSTTGGGEAFFGQGTRLTVV.

The V call is TRBV5-4, the J call TRBJ1-2; TRBD1 matches at 11 bases. Trimming cost V 4 bases and J 2 bases; bases outside gene matches: 4. The CDR3 loop spans 15 amino acids. CDR1 and CDR2 from the germline V gene are SGHNT and YYREEE (reference sequence). The CDR3 nucleotides read TGTGCCAGCAGCCTGGGGACAGGGGGAAACTATGGCTACACCTTC. This translates into CASSLGTGGNYGYTF.

In the case of this clone: Germline and junction disagree at one end, which may indicate a read error. CDR3 residues: CASSWDSNNEQFF. CDR3 coding DNA: TGCGCCAGCAGCTGGGACTCCAACAATGAGCAGTTCTTC. This rearrangement joins TRBV5-1 to TRBJ2-1, with D maybe TRBD2 (6 bases). The CDR3 is 13 residues long. In germline, CDR1 is SGHRS, CDR2 YFSETQ.

The CDR3 spells CASSLTASGSYEQYF. Here the CDR3 DNA reads TGTGCCAGCAGTTTAACGGCTAGCGGGAGCTACGAGCAGTACTTC. The rearrangement uses TRBV28 and TRBJ2-7; TRBD2 matches at 10 bases. In germline, CDR1 is MDHEN, CDR2 SYDVKM. With 2 bases clipped from V and 3 bases from J, the junction kept 4 bases outside the gene matches. This CDR3 is built from 15 residues.